The T cell receptor (beta chain) under discussion was sequenced for a study of blood T cell repertoires in COVID-19. Study at large: Acute-phase and convalescent COVID-19 samples originated in the United States, Italy and Spain.

In the original workflow: Estimation of nucleated cell counts was performed using reference gene primer amplification. Sequencing used immunoSEQ multiplex PCR; TCRdb keeps in-frame clones, though not all of them. V, J and clone size are taken as reported in that table, and D and trimming were inferred from the DNA itself. The repertoire holds around 200,000 clones, with more than 60% as singletons. This receptor was taken from a man aged 50-60 years who had recovered from COVID-19. Sequenced sample: peripheral blood.

The CDR3 nucleotides are TGTGCCAGCAGTATCACAGCGGGAGGGGGCTCCTACGAGCAGTACTTC. Translation gives CASSITAGGGSYEQYF. The V call is TRBV27, the J call TRBJ2-7; 10 positions match TRBD2. Germline assignment: CDR1 MNHEY and CDR2 SMNVEV (reference sequence). The V gene end was trimmed by 5 bases and the J gene end by 0 bases; junction bases not matched to a gene: 7. This CDR3 comprises 16 residues.